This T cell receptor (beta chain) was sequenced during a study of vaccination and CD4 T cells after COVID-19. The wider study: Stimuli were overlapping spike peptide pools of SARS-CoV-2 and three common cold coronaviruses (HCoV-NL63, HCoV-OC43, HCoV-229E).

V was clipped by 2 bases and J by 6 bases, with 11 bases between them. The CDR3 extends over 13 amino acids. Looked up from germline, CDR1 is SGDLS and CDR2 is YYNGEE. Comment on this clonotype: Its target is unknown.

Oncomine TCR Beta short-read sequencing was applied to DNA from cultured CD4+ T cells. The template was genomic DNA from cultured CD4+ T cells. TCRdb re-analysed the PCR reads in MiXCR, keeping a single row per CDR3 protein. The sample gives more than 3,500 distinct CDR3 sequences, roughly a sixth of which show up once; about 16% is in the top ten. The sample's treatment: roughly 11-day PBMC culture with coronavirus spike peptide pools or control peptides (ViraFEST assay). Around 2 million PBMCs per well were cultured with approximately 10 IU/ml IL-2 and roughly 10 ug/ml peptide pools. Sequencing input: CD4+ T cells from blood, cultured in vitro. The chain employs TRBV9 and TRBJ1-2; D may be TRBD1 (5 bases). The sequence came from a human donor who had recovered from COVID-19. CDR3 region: CASSVGQGDGYTF. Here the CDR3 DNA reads TGTGCCAGCAGCGTCGGGCAGGGTGATGGCTACACCTTC. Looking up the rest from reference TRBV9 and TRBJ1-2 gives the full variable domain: DSGVTQTPKHLITATGQRVTLRCSPRSGDLSVYWYQQSLDQGLQFLIQYYNGEERAKGNILERFSAQQFPDLHSELNLSSLELGDSALYFCASSVGQGDGYTFGSGTRLTVV.